The 32 T cell receptor beta chains in this list originate from one sample, sequenced in a study of blood T cell repertoires in COVID-19. Libraries were prepared by immunoSEQ multiplex PCR; TCRdb keeps only in-frame clonotypes and omits some of them. The data contain some 270,000 clones, about 85% of them singletons. Sequenced input: peripheral blood. The receptors were gathered from a human donor with COVID-19, enrolled during active disease. The donor label of this sample is uncertain.

CDR3 DNA: TGTGCCAGCAGCCCGATGGGACTAGCTCAAGAGACCCAGTACTTC. This codes for CASSPMGLAQETQYF. The chain links TRBV7-9 to TRBJ2-5; TRBD2 aligns across 9 bases. CDR3 size: 15 residues. The junction had 6 bases not matched to a gene; V was cut back by 5 bases and J by 2 bases. Germline V gene data show CDR1 as SEHNR and CDR2 as FQNEAQ (reference sequence).

V is TRBV5-8 and J is TRBJ1-5; 7 bases fit TRBD1. Germline CDR1 reads SGHTS; CDR2 reads YDEGEE. The ends lost 4 bases at V and 2 bases at J; junction bases unmatched: 6. This CDR3 has 15 residues. The CDR3 spells CASSRNRGGNQPQHF. Written as DNA, the CDR3 is TGTGCCAGCAGCCGTAACAGGGGTGGCAATCAGCCCCAGCATTTT.

The chain is built from TRBV6-2 or TRBV6-3 and TRBJ1-1, with D perhaps matching TRBD1 (5 bases). The CDR3 has 13 residues. The V end lost 5 bases, the J end lost 3 bases, and 10 bases lay between the germline ends. Germline CDR1 MNHEY, CDR2 SVGEGT. The CDR3 reads CASSDTGHTEAFF. CDR3 bases: TGTGCCAGCAGTGACACAGGACACACTGAAGCTTTCTTT.

J is TRBJ2-1 and V is TRBV4-1; the match to TRBD1 covers 9 bases. The CDR3 is made up of 21 amino acids. Germline V gives CDR1 MGHRA, CDR2 YSYEKL. V lost 1 base to trimming and J lost 5 bases; unmatched junction nucleotides: 21. CDR3 DNA sequence: TGCGCCAGCAGCCAAGCCCACCCAGGGACAGGGTCACCAATAGAAAACAATGAGCAGTTCTTC. It yields the protein CASSQAHPGTGSPIENNEQFF.

The rearrangement uses TRBV6-2 or TRBV6-3 and TRBJ1-2; 8 bases are a match to TRBD1. Germline CDR1 reads MNHEY; CDR2 reads SVGEGT. With V trimmed by 6 bases and J by 5 bases, 14 bases remained unmatched. This CDR3 spans 16 amino acids. The CDR3 sequence: CASSPSSGTGHYGYTF. CDR3 in DNA: TGTGCCAGCAGCCCTAGCTCGGGGACAGGTCATTATGGCTACACCTTC.

The chain couples TRBV7-9 to TRBJ2-2; TRBD2 agrees at 8 bases. CDR3 length: 14 residues. Germline V CDR1 and CDR2: SEHNR, FQNEAQ (reference sequence). Germline trimming cut 11 bases from V and 0 bases from J; bases unmatched to any gene: 5. As DNA, the CDR3 is TGTGCCGCGGGGGGCAGGACGAACACCGGGGAGCTGTTTTTT. Translation: CAAGGRTNTGELFF.

The genes are TRBV19 and TRBJ1-2, with D possibly matching TRBD1 (6 bases). The CDR3 consists of 16 residues. Germline CDR1 reads LNHDA; CDR2 reads SQIVND (reference sequence). Trimming took off 7 bases at V and 1 base at J, with 19 bases between the two ends. Here the CDR3 reads CASTGEVRQDNYGYTF. In DNA form, the CDR3 reads TGTGCCAGTACCGGTGAGGTGAGACAGGATAACTATGGCTACACCTTC.

The V gene is TRBV28, the J gene TRBJ1-4; the D gene is possibly TRBD1 (5 bases). Trimming pared 7 bases from V and 3 bases from J, leaving 18 bases between. In germline, CDR1 is MDHEN, CDR2 SYDVKM. This CDR3 is built from 16 residues. The CDR3 DNA is TGTGCCAGCACCTCCGGAGGGGACGCCGCTAATGAAAAACTGTTTTTT. This codes for CASTSGGDAANEKLFF.

This clone was recorded once. The CDR3 is CSASPGTGASAQHF. The CDR3 region has the DNA TGCAGTGCTAGTCCTGGGACAGGCGCCAGTGCCCAGCATTTT. The chain links TRBV20-1 to TRBJ1-5; 8 bases map to TRBD1. Germline V gene lookup returns CDR1 DFQATT and CDR2 SNEGSKA (reference sequence). The CDR3 has 14 amino acids. Unmatched junction bases numbered 12, after V lost 3 bases and J lost 11 bases.

The rearrangement links TRBV19 to TRBJ2-5; 8 bases match TRBD1. The CDR3 loop spans 17 amino acids. The germline V gene encodes CDR1 LNHDA and CDR2 SQIVND (reference sequence). J lost 1 base, V lost 4 bases, and 11 bases had no gene match. The CDR3 loop reads CASSKGLGQGLQETQYF. Here the CDR3 DNA reads TGTGCCAGTAGTAAGGGACTCGGACAGGGCCTCCAAGAGACCCAGTACTTC.

This clone was recorded once. The chain uses TRBV6-5 and TRBJ1-2; 7 bases agree with TRBD1. The ends lost 4 bases at V and 2 bases at J; junction bases unmatched: 10. The CDR3 length is 16 residues. Germline CDR1 reads MNHEY; CDR2 reads SVGAGI. The CDR3 sequence: CASSSPRQGLNYGYTF. CDR3 DNA: TGTGCCAGCAGTTCACCTAGACAGGGTTTGAACTATGGCTACACCTTC.

Only one count was recorded for this clone. This chain uses TRBV10-3 with TRBJ1-1; maybe TRBD1 (5 bases). Trimming removed 1 base at V and 1 base at J, with 7 bases between. Germline loops: CDR1 ENHRY, CDR2 SYGVKD. The CDR3 contains 14 residues. The CDR3 DNA follows: TGTGCCATCAGTGAGTGGGGGGGGAACACTGAAGCTTTCTTT. It specifies CAISEWGGNTEAFF.

V usage is TRBV25-1 and J usage is TRBJ1-5; 8 bases match TRBD1. This CDR3 region has 14 residues. Germline V CDR1 and CDR2: MGHDK, SYGVNS. J lost 5 bases, V lost 6 bases, and 6 bases had no gene match. CDR3 amino acids: CASSLSGGYQPQHF. Here the CDR3 DNA reads TGTGCCAGCAGCTTATCAGGGGGCTATCAGCCCCAGCATTTT. Full variable domain (missing parts from reference TRBV25-1 and TRBJ1-5): EADIYQTPRYLVIGTGKKITLECSQTMGHDKMYWYQQDPGMELHLIHYSYGVNSTEKGDLSSESTVSRIRTEHFPLTLESARPSHTSQYLCASSLSGGYQPQHFGDGTRLSIL.

This clone was counted a few times. As DNA, the CDR3 is TGTGCCAGCAGTTACTCGCCGGTCTCTGGAAACACCATATATTTT. It is translated as CASSYSPVSGNTIYF. The chain recombines TRBV6-5 with TRBJ1-3; no firm D call. From germline, CDR1 is MNHEY and CDR2 SVGAGI. The CDR3 is 15 residues long. Trimming left V 0 bases short and J 0 bases short, with 6 bases between.

This clone was seen only once. CDR3 protein: CASSLAGGRNEQFF. The CDR3, as DNA: TGTGCCAGCAGCTTGGCAGGGGGCAGGAATGAGCAGTTCTTC. This chain uses TRBV5-4 with TRBJ2-1; 8 bases match TRBD1. The V gene's germline CDR1 is SGHNT and CDR2 YYREEE (reference sequence). The CDR3 totals 14 residues. V trimming: 0 bases; J trimming: 7 bases; junction bases outside the gene matches: 3.

This clone has more than one count but fewer than ten. The genes are TRBV7-9 and TRBJ2-2; 10 nucleotides align to TRBD1. The V gene's germline CDR1 is SEHNR and CDR2 FQNEAQ (reference sequence). The CDR3 extends over 17 amino acids. V dropped 1 base and J dropped 4; count of bases not matched to a gene: 6. CDR3 sequence (DNA): TGTGCCAGCAGCTTAGGGACGACAGGGGGCGTCACCGGGGAGCTGTTTTTT. As protein: CASSLGTTGGVTGELFF. Using reference TRBV7-9 and TRBJ2-2 for the parts outside the CDR3, the full variable domain is DTGVSQNPRHKITKRGQNVTFRCDPISEHNRLYWYRQTLGQGPEFLTYFQNEAQLEKSRLLSDRFSAERPKGSFSTLEIQRTEQGDSAMYLCASSLGTTGGVTGELFFGEGSRLTVL.

The chain employs TRBV2 and TRBJ2-3, with 8 bases matching TRBD2. After removal of 6 bases from V and 3 bases from J, the junction contained 8 bases not matched to a gene. Germline CDR1 SNHLY, CDR2 FYNNEI. The CDR3 covers 15 residues. The CDR3, as DNA: TGTGCCAGCAGGGGAGACGGGGGGGGTACAGATACGCAGTATTTT. It codes for CASRGDGGGTDTQYF. Complete variable domain (other parts from reference TRBV2 and TRBJ2-3): EPEVTQTPSHQVTQMGQEVILRCVPISNHLYFYWYRQILGQKVEFLVSFYNNEISEKSEIFDDQFSVERPDGSNFTLKIRSTKLEDSAMYFCASRGDGGGTDTQYFGPGTRLTVL.

This sequence joins TRBV28 and TRBJ2-5; D gene unclear. This CDR3 spans 15 amino acids. Germline CDR1 is MDHEN and CDR2 is SYDVKM. Trimming took 3 bases from V and 2 from J, leaving 13 bases between them. The CDR3 bases are TGTGCCAGCAGTTTGATCGAGGCTAAGCAAGAGACCCAGTACTTC. Protein sequence: CASSLIEAKQETQYF.

V and J are TRBV19 and TRBJ1-2; no firm D call. Germline V gene lookup returns CDR1 LNHDA and CDR2 SQIVND (reference sequence). V lost 5 bases and J lost 4, with 11 bases in between. This CDR3 region has 13 residues. CDR3 DNA sequence: TGTGCCAGTAGTGCTATATCTCCCTATGGCTACACCTTC. It encodes CASSAISPYGYTF.

The V gene is TRBV19, the J gene TRBJ2-5, with D hard to call. The germline V gene has CDR1 LNHDA and CDR2 SQIVND (reference sequence). The CDR3 length is 12 residues. V was pared by 5 bases and J by 0 bases, with 4 bases between. CDR3: CASSFNQETQYF. The CDR3, as DNA: TGTGCCAGTAGTTTTAACCAAGAGACCCAGTACTTC.

This clone appeared a few times. The CDR3 bases are TGTGCCAGCATCGCGGATAGCAATCAGCCCCAGCATTTT. Translation: CASIADSNQPQHF. The genes are TRBV6-5 and TRBJ1-5, with D unclear. This CDR3 contains 13 residues. Trimming shortened V by 7 bases and J by 0 bases, and 7 bases separated the two germline ends. Germline-derived CDR1 and CDR2 are MNHEY and SVGAGI.

There are a few counts of this clone. The V gene is TRBV10-1, the J gene TRBJ1-2; D gene uncertain. The V end was cut by 3 bases, the J end by 2 bases, with 4 bases between. This CDR3 is built from 12 residues. CDR1 is WNHNN and CDR2 is SYGVQD in the germline V gene (reference sequence). CDR3: CASSDGNYGYTF. The CDR3 nucleotides are TGCGCCAGCAGTGACGGGAACTATGGCTACACCTTC.

CDR3 residues: CASSNSGREFF. DNA of the CDR3: TGTGCCAGCAGTAATAGCGGGAGGGAGTTCTTC. The V gene is TRBV27, the J gene TRBJ2-1, with TRBD2 matching 11 bases. This CDR3 comprises 11 residues. The germline CDR1 and CDR2 sequences are MNHEY and SMNVEV (reference sequence). Trimming at V came to 5 bases and at J to 14 bases, leaving 2 bases not matched to a gene.

The chain combines TRBV15 with TRBJ1-5; possible D gene TRBD1, 5 bases. The CDR3 length is 15 residues. Germline lookup yields CDR1 LNHNV and CDR2 YYDKDF (reference sequence). With 1 base removed from V and 3 bases from J, the gap between germline ends came to 10 bases. CDR3 sequence reads: CATSRGGGDNQPQHF. Here the CDR3 DNA reads TGTGCCACCAGCAGAGGGGGCGGGGACAATCAGCCCCAGCATTTT.

As DNA, the CDR3 is TGTGCCAGCAGCTCGGGCGGGGCAGAAAATGAAAAACTGTTTTTT. It specifies CASSSGGAENEKLFF. The chain has TRBV7-8 and TRBJ1-4, with D perhaps matching TRBD1 (5 bases). Germline lookup yields CDR1 SGHVS and CDR2 FQNEAQ. The CDR3 is made up of 15 amino acids. V lost 4 bases and J lost 5, with 14 bases in between.

This clone was counted only a few times. J is TRBJ1-6 and V is TRBV30; no firm D call. The CDR3 is made up of 16 amino acids. The germline V and J ends were trimmed by 4 bases and 7 bases, with 20 bases remaining between them. The V gene's germline CDR1 is GTSNPN and CDR2 SVGIG (reference sequence). CDR3 loop: CAWTQYRIGNNSPLHF. The CDR3 bases are TGTGCCTGGACCCAATATCGCATCGGGAACAATTCACCCCTCCACTTT.

This clone was found once. V and J are TRBV7-9 and TRBJ1-4; 9 bases align to TRBD1. After removal of 0 bases from V and 7 bases from J, the junction contained 3 bases not matched to a gene. CDR3 size: 15 residues. CDR1 SEHNR and CDR2 FQNEAQ come from the germline V gene (reference sequence). The CDR3 DNA reads TGTGCCAGCAGCTTAGCGGGGACAGGGAGTGAAAAACTGTTTTTT. Its translation is CASSLAGTGSEKLFF.

The table lists this clone with a few counts. This chain uses TRBV21-1 with TRBJ2-1; the tabulated D call, TRBD1, remains unverified against the DNA. TRBV21-1 is a pseudogene. CDR3 length: 17 residues. The CDR3 bases are TGTGCCAGCAGCACCCCCCCGGACAGGGGTCCTTACAATGAGCAGTTCTTC. Amino acid sequence: CASSTPPDRGPYNEQFF.

The chain has TRBV15 and TRBJ1-5; D call uncertain. Trimming stripped 0 bases from V and 7 bases from J, with 7 bases between. This CDR3 has 13 residues. CDR1 LNHNV and CDR2 YYDKDF come from the germline V gene (reference sequence). The DNA of the CDR3 is TGTGCCACCAGCAGAGACGGGAAGCAGCCCCAGCATTTT. It codes for CATSRDGKQPQHF.

A word on this clone: At the DNA level, this CDR3 is encoded by other sequences in the same sample as well. The gene calls are TRBV5-1 and TRBJ2-7; TRBD1 agrees at 11 bases. This CDR3 has 14 amino acids. After removal of 4 bases from V and 4 bases from J, the junction contained 4 bases not matched to a gene. Looked up from germline, CDR1 is SGHRS and CDR2 is YFSETQ. CDR3 bases: TGCGCCAGCAGCCTAGGACAGGGGGCATACGAGCAGTACTTC. This gives the protein CASSLGQGAYEQYF.

The chain has TRBV19 and TRBJ2-7, with D possibly being TRBD1 (5 bases). This CDR3 has 13 amino acids. Between the trimmed V and J ends, which lost 6 bases and 4 bases, there was a span of 13 bases. Germline CDR1 and CDR2: LNHDA and SQIVND (reference sequence). CDR3 nucleotides: TGTGCCAGTAGCCTGGACATAGATTACGAGCAGTACTTC. Translated, it gives CASSLDIDYEQYF.

V gene TRBV30 combines with J gene TRBJ1-2; 8 bases are a match to TRBD1. Germline V lookup: CDR1 GTSNPN, CDR2 SVGIG (reference sequence). The CDR3 has 16 residues. V shed 0 bases and J 6 bases; nucleotides not matched to a gene: 12. CDR3: CAWSVTLTPGGHGYTF. In DNA, the CDR3 is TGTGCCTGGAGTGTAACCCTCACTCCAGGGGGCCATGGCTACACCTTC.